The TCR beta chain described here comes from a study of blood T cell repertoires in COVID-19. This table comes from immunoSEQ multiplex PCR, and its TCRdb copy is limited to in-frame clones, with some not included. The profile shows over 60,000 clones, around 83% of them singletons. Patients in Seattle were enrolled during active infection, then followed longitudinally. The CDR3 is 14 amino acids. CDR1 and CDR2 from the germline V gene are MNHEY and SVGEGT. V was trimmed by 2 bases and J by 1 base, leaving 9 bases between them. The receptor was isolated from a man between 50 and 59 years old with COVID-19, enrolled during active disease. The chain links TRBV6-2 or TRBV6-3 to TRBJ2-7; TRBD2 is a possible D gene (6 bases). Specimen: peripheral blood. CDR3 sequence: CASSYIGGSYEQYF. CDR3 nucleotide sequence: TGTGCCAGCAGTTACATCGGGGGATCCTACGAGCAGTACTTC.